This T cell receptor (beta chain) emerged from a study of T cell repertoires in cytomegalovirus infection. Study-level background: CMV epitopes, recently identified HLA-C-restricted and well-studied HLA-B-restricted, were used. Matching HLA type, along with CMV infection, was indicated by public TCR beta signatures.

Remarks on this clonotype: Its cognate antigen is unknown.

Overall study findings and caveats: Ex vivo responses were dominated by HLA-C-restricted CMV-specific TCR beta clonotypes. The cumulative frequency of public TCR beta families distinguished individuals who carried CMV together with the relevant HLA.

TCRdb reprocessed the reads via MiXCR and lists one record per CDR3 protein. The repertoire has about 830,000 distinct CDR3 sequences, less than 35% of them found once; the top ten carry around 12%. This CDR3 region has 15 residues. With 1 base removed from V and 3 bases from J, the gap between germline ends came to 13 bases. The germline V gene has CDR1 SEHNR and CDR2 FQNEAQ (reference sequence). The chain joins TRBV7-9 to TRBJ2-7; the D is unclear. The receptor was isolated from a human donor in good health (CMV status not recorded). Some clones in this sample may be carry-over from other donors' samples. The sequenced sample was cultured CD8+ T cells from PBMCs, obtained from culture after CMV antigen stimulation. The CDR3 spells CASSLGAYVGYEQYV. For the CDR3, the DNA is TGTGCCAGCAGCTTAGGGGCTTATGTCGGCTACGAGCAGTACGTC.